This paragraph reports one T cell receptor (beta chain). TCRdb keeps only in-frame clones here, not all; method: immunoSEQ multiplex PCR. This repertoire shows under 450,000 clones, approximately 92% found once; its top ten account for around 6.4%. Germline V gives CDR1 MNHEY, CDR2 SVGAGI. The CDR3 extends over 12 amino acids. V was cut by 5 bases and J by 6 bases, with 8 bases left in between. The data belong to a study of control samples from healthy donors and cancer patients. This receptor was taken from a man between 35 and 55 years old with head and neck cancer. V is TRBV6-5 and J is TRBJ2-1; tentative D call: TRBD2 (5 bases). The sequencing input was PBMCs. CDR3 in amino acids: CASSKRANEQFF. CDR3 DNA sequence: TGTGCCAGCAGTAAGAGGGCCAATGAGCAGTTCTTC.